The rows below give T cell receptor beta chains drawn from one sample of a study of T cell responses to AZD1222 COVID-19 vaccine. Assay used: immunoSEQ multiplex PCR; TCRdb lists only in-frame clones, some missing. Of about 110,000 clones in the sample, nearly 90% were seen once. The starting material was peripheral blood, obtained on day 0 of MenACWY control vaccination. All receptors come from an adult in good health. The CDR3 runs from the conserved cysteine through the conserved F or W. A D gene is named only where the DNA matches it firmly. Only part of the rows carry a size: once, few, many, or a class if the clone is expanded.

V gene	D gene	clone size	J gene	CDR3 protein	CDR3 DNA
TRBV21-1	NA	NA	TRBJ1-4	CARKGTGLIEKLFF	TGTGCCCGAAAAGGGACAGGGCTAATTGAAAAACTGTTTTTT
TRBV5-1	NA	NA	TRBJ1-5	CASSSQGGNQPQHF	TGCGCCAGCAGCTCACAAGGGGGCAATCAGCCCCAGCATTTT
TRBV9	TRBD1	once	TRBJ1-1	CASSVAGQGNTEAFF	TGTGCCAGCAGCGTGGCGGGACAGGGGAACACTGAAGCTTTCTTT
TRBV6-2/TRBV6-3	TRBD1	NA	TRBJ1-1	CASSPYRGSTEAFF	TGTGCCAGCAGCCCTTACAGGGGGAGCACTGAAGCTTTCTTT
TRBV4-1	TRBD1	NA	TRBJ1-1	CASSLRQGKNTEAFF	TGCGCCAGCAGCCTCCGACAGGGGAAGAACACTGAAGCTTTCTTT
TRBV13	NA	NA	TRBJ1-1	CASSLSYFTEAFF	TGTGCCAGCAGCTTGTCGTATTTCACTGAAGCTTTCTTT
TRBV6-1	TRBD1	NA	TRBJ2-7	CASSGPGTGLLDEQYF	TGTGCCAGCAGTGGCCCCGGGACAGGGCTTCTAGACGAGCAGTACTTC
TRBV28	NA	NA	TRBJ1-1	CASSLWRDSAEAFF	TGTGCCAGCAGTTTATGGAGGGATAGCGCTGAAGCTTTCTTT
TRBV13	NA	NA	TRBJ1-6	CASSSRTVAYNSPLHF	TGTGCCAGCAGCTCCCGGACAGTAGCCTATAATTCACCCCTCCACTTT
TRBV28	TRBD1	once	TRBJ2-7	CASNGQGAYEQYF	TGTGCCAGCAACGGACAGGGGGCCTACGAGCAGTACTTC
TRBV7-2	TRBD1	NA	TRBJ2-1	CASSSWFGQGGNEQFF	TGTGCCAGCAGCTCCTGGTTTGGACAGGGGGGGAATGAGCAGTTCTTC
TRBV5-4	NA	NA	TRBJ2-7	CASSLEAGSYEQYF	TGTGCCAGCAGCTTGGAGGCGGGTTCCTACGAGCAGTACTTC
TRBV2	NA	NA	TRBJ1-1	CASLQFTNTEAFF	TGTGCCAGCTTGCAGTTCACGAACACTGAAGCTTTCTTT
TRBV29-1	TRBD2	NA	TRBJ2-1	CSVPRGSYNEQFF	TGCAGCGTCCCTCGCGGGAGCTACAATGAGCAGTTCTTC
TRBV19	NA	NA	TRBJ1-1	CASSMRSGRNTEAFF	TGTGCCAGTAGTATGCGGTCAGGGAGGAACACTGAAGCTTTCTTT
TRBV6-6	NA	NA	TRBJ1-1	CASSYTGQLLAFF	TGTGCCAGCAGTTACACAGGACAGCTCCTCGCTTTCTTT
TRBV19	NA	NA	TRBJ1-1	CASGRGGEAFF	TGTGCCAGTGGGCGGGGCGGTGAAGCTTTCTTT
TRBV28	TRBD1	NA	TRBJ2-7	CASSSPGGQGAGEQYF	TGTGCCAGCAGCTCCCCGGGGGGACAGGGGGCAGGTGAGCAGTACTTC
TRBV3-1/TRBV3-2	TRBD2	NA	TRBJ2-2	CASSQDLSGENTGELFF	TGTGCCAGCAGCCAAGATTTGAGCGGGGAGAACACCGGGGAGCTGTTTTTT
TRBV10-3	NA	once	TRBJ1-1	CAISESKPGPNTEAFF	TGTGCCATCAGTGAGTCGAAGCCAGGGCCGAACACTGAAGCTTTCTTT
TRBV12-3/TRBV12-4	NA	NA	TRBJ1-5	CASSNRVWPQHF	TGTGCCAGCAGTAACAGGGTTTGGCCCCAGCATTTT
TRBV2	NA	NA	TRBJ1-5	CASSEARRQPQHF	TGTGCCAGCAGTGAAGCGCGGCGACAGCCCCAGCATTTT
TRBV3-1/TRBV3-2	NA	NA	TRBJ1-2	CASSQASSNYGYTF	TGTGCCAGCAGCCAGGCGAGTTCTAACTATGGCTACACCTTC
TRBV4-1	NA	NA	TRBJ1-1	CASSQRVRGPKNTEAFF	TGCGCCAGCAGCCAGAGGGTCCGCGGGCCGAAAAACACTGAAGCTTTCTTT
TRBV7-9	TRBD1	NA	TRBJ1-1	CASSIQGGAFF	TGTGCCAGCAGCATCCAGGGGGGGGCTTTCTTT
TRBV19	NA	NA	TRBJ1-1	CASVPVGVGTEAFF	TGTGCCAGTGTTCCAGTGGGGGTGGGCACTGAAGCTTTCTTT
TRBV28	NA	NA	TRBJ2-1	CASSLVGYNEQFF	TGTGCCAGCAGTTTAGTAGGTTACAATGAGCAGTTCTTC
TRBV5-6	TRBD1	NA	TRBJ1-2	CASSKGQEFYGYTF	TGTGCCAGCAGCAAGGGACAGGAGTTCTATGGCTACACCTTC
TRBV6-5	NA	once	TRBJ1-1	CASSYSIWTEAFF	TGTGCCAGCAGTTACTCGATATGGACTGAAGCTTTCTTT
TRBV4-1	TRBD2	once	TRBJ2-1	CASSQASGRYNEQFF	TGCGCCAGCAGCCAAGCTAGCGGGAGATACAATGAGCAGTTCTTC
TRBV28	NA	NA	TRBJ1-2	CASTFYGQPILRNYGYTF	TGTGCCAGCACCTTTTATGGACAGCCAATCCTCCGTAACTATGGCTACACCTTC